Listed below are T cell receptor beta chains from one sample, sequenced in a study of cytomegalovirus exposure and HLA in healthy donors. Libraries were prepared by immunoSEQ multiplex PCR; TCRdb keeps only in-frame clonotypes and omits some of them. Found here are over 85,000 clones, roughly three quarters of them singletons; the top ten hold approximately 8%. Sequencing was carried out using PBMCs. These receptors came from a female donor in good health and CMV-seronegative. CDR3s include the opening cysteine and the closing phenylalanine or tryptophan. Fields, in order: V gene, D gene, J gene, clone size, CDR3 DNA, CDR3 protein. D genes are given only for firm matches. The size field is filled for only some rows; it gives once, few, many or a size class.

v_gene: TRBV30; d_gene: TRBD1; j_gene: TRBJ1-1; abundance: .; CDR3nt: TGTGCCTGGGGACAGGGGGGCACTGAAGCTTTCTTT; CDR3aa: CAWGQGGTEAFF
v_gene: TRBV7-3; d_gene: .; j_gene: TRBJ1-2; abundance: .; CDR3nt: TGTGCCAGCAGCATCGGACGGGGAGACTATGGCTACACCTTC; CDR3aa: CASSIGRGDYGYTF
v_gene: TRBV9; d_gene: TRBD1; j_gene: TRBJ2-7; abundance: .; CDR3nt: TGTGCCAGCAGCGCCCGGGACAGCTCCTACGAGCAGTACTTC; CDR3aa: CASSARDSSYEQYF
v_gene: TRBV7-9; d_gene: .; j_gene: TRBJ1-5; abundance: .; CDR3nt: TGTGCCAGCAGCTTAGTGGGAGGGGGTGATGGGCCCCAGCATTTT; CDR3aa: CASSLVGGGDGPQHF
v_gene: TRBV28; d_gene: .; j_gene: TRBJ1-1; abundance: .; CDR3nt: TGTGCCAGCAGTTCCGTTGGAGGGTCCAACACTGAAGCTTTCTTT; CDR3aa: CASSSVGGSNTEAFF
v_gene: TRBV29-1; d_gene: TRBD2; j_gene: TRBJ2-5; abundance: .; CDR3nt: TGCAGCGTTGAAGTCCGACTAGCGGGGGGCCCGTTGCCAGCCCAGTACTTC; CDR3aa: CSVEVRLAGGPLPAQYF
v_gene: TRBV27; d_gene: .; j_gene: TRBJ2-2; abundance: .; CDR3nt: TGTGCCAGCAGTTTAAGTAAGCGGAAGAACACCGGGGAGCTGTTTTTT; CDR3aa: CASSLSKRKNTGELFF
v_gene: TRBV10-3; d_gene: TRBD2; j_gene: TRBJ2-7; abundance: .; CDR3nt: TGTGCCATCAGTGCATACGAAAGGACTAGCGGGAGAAGTCCCTACGAGCAGTACTTC; CDR3aa: CAISAYERTSGRSPYEQYF
v_gene: TRBV19; d_gene: TRBD2; j_gene: TRBJ2-3; abundance: .; CDR3nt: TGTGCCAGTAGTGTGCCCCAACTAGCGGGAGGGATGGATACGCAGTATTTT; CDR3aa: CASSVPQLAGGMDTQYF
v_gene: TRBV18; d_gene: .; j_gene: TRBJ1-3; abundance: .; CDR3nt: TGTGCCAGCTCACCACTTCCGGGAAACACCATATATTTT; CDR3aa: CASSPLPGNTIYF
v_gene: TRBV5-8; d_gene: .; j_gene: TRBJ2-2; abundance: .; CDR3nt: TGTGCCAGCAGCAGGGGGGGCACCGGGGAGCTGTTTTTT; CDR3aa: CASSRGGTGELFF
v_gene: TRBV5-1; d_gene: TRBD2; j_gene: TRBJ2-2; abundance: .; CDR3nt: TGCGCCAGCTGCCGGACTAGCGCCTTAGGGGAGCTGTTTTTT; CDR3aa: CASCRTSALGELFF
v_gene: TRBV5-5; d_gene: .; j_gene: TRBJ1-2; abundance: .; CDR3nt: TGTGCCAGCTCCGGCGGCAGAACTAACTATGGCTACACCTTC; CDR3aa: CASSGGRTNYGYTF
v_gene: TRBV7-9; d_gene: TRBD2; j_gene: TRBJ2-1; abundance: .; CDR3nt: TGTGCCAGCAGCGCATTAGAGGGGCGGGGGGGCTACAATGAGCAGTTCTTC; CDR3aa: CASSALEGRGGYNEQFF
v_gene: TRBV7-2; d_gene: TRBD2; j_gene: TRBJ2-2; abundance: .; CDR3nt: TGTGCCAGCAGCTTAGTTGCGGGGGGTACCGGGGAGCTGTTTTTT; CDR3aa: CASSLVAGGTGELFF
v_gene: TRBV19; d_gene: TRBD2; j_gene: TRBJ2-4; abundance: .; CDR3nt: TGTGCCAGTAGTCCACTAGCGGAACTAGCCAAAAACATTCAGTACTTC; CDR3aa: CASSPLAELAKNIQYF
v_gene: TRBV10-1; d_gene: TRBD1; j_gene: TRBJ2-3; abundance: .; CDR3nt: TGCGCCAGCAGTGCCGTCCAGGGGGCACGCACAGATACGCAGTATTTT; CDR3aa: CASSAVQGARTDTQYF
v_gene: TRBV7-2; d_gene: TRBD1; j_gene: TRBJ2-7; abundance: .; CDR3nt: TGTGCCAGCAGCTTGTGGACAGGGTTGATCCACGAGCAGTACTTC; CDR3aa: CASSLWTGLIHEQYF
v_gene: TRBV9; d_gene: .; j_gene: TRBJ2-2; abundance: .; CDR3nt: TGTGCCAGCAGCGTAGTTGGCGGGACCACCGGGGAGCTGTTTTTT; CDR3aa: CASSVVGGTTGELFF
v_gene: TRBV29-1; d_gene: TRBD1; j_gene: TRBJ1-1; abundance: .; CDR3nt: TGCAGCGTTGAAGAGCGGACAGGGGGCACTGAAGCTTTCTTT; CDR3aa: CSVEERTGGTEAFF
v_gene: TRBV5-4; d_gene: TRBD2; j_gene: TRBJ2-1; abundance: .; CDR3nt: TGTGCCAGCAGCGGACAGACTAGCGGGGAGTACAATGAGCAGTTCTTC; CDR3aa: CASSGQTSGEYNEQFF
v_gene: TRBV5-1; d_gene: .; j_gene: TRBJ1-1; abundance: .; CDR3nt: TGCGCCAGCAGCGCTGGGGGGGGCGCCCAGGGTCTCTTT; CDR3aa: CASSAGGGAQGLF
v_gene: TRBV28; d_gene: .; j_gene: TRBJ2-5; abundance: .; CDR3nt: TGTGCCAGCACTCCCCCGGGACAACAAGAGACCCAGTACTTC; CDR3aa: CASTPPGQQETQYF
v_gene: TRBV27; d_gene: TRBD1; j_gene: TRBJ2-7; abundance: .; CDR3nt: TGTGCCGGCAAGGAAGTTACCGGGACAGGGCGCTACGAGCAGTACTTC; CDR3aa: CAGKEVTGTGRYEQYF
v_gene: TRBV5-6; d_gene: TRBD2; j_gene: TRBJ2-5; abundance: .; CDR3nt: TGTGCCAGCAGCCCGGGACTACGGGAGACCCAGTACTTC; CDR3aa: CASSPGLRETQYF
v_gene: TRBV7-9; d_gene: .; j_gene: TRBJ1-1; abundance: .; CDR3nt: TGTGCCAGCAGCCATGCCGGACAGAGCGAAGCTTTCTTT; CDR3aa: CASSHAGQSEAFF
v_gene: TRBV10-3; d_gene: TRBD2; j_gene: TRBJ2-7; abundance: .; CDR3nt: TGTGCCGCGGGGGGGGGAGAGCAGTACTTC; CDR3aa: CAAGGGEQYF
v_gene: TRBV19; d_gene: .; j_gene: TRBJ1-3; abundance: .; CDR3nt: TGTGCCAGTAGTCAGGATTACTCTGGAAACACCATATATTTT; CDR3aa: CASSQDYSGNTIYF
v_gene: TRBV27; d_gene: TRBD2; j_gene: TRBJ2-5; abundance: .; CDR3nt: TGTGCCAGCATGAATGGGGGGGGTGGGGAGACCCAGTACTTC; CDR3aa: CASMNGGGGETQYF
v_gene: TRBV5-1; d_gene: .; j_gene: TRBJ2-2; abundance: once; CDR3nt: TGCGCCAGCAGCTTGGCCCCAGCGAACACCGGGGAGCTGTTTTTT; CDR3aa: CASSLAPANTGELFF
v_gene: TRBV7-2; d_gene: .; j_gene: TRBJ2-2; abundance: .; CDR3nt: TGTGCCAGCAGCCGGGGTGTAAGGGAGCTGTTTTTT; CDR3aa: CASSRGVRELFF
v_gene: TRBV5-1; d_gene: TRBD1; j_gene: TRBJ1-1; abundance: .; CDR3nt: TGCGCCAGCAGCTTACAGGGGCTGTCCTCCGAAGCTTTCTTT; CDR3aa: CASSLQGLSSEAFF
v_gene: TRBV5-4; d_gene: .; j_gene: TRBJ2-7; abundance: .; CDR3nt: TGTGCCAGCAGCTTTCCCGGACTTTCCTCATCCGAGCAGTACTTC; CDR3aa: CASSFPGLSSSEQYF
v_gene: TRBV6-1; d_gene: .; j_gene: TRBJ1-5; abundance: .; CDR3nt: TGTGCCAGCAACAGGGCCAATAGCAATCAGCCCCAGCATTTT; CDR3aa: CASNRANSNQPQHF
v_gene: TRBV15; d_gene: .; j_gene: TRBJ2-5; abundance: .; CDR3nt: TGTGCCACCAGCAGAGATACCACGAGTAAGGAGACCCAGTACTTC; CDR3aa: CATSRDTTSKETQYF
v_gene: TRBV27; d_gene: .; j_gene: TRBJ1-2; abundance: few; CDR3nt: TGTGCCAGCAGTTTCCACAGGGCCCAAAACTATGGCTACACCTTC; CDR3aa: CASSFHRAQNYGYTF
v_gene: TRBV5-4; d_gene: TRBD2; j_gene: TRBJ2-1; abundance: .; CDR3nt: TGTGCCAGCAGCCAGAGCGGGACTAGCGACAATGAGCAGTTCTTC; CDR3aa: CASSQSGTSDNEQFF